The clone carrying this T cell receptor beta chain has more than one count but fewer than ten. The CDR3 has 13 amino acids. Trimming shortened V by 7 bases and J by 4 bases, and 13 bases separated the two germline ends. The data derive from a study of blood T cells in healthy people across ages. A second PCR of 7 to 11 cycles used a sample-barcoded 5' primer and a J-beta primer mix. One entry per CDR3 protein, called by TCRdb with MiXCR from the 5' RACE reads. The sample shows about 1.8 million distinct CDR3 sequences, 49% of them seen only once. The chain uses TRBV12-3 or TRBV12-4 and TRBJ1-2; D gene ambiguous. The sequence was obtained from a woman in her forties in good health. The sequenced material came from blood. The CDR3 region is CASTNGVVYGYTF. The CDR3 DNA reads TGTGCCAGCACTAACGGAGTTGTCTATGGCTACACCTTC.